This is a list of T cell receptor beta chains from one sample in a study of blood T cell repertoires in COVID-19. The table came from immunoSEQ multiplex PCR; TCRdb's copy has only in-frame clones and leaves some out. The data hold approximately 150,000 clones, with 75% to 85% observed a single time. The sample consisted of peripheral blood. The receptors were gathered from a man aged 55 to 70 with acute or convalescent COVID-19. CDR3s include the opening cysteine and the closing phenylalanine or tryptophan. The D gene is left open where the match is weak. Size is stated for part of the rows, as once, few or many counts, or as a class when the clone is expanded.

abundance,d_gene,j_gene,v_gene,CDR3aa,CDR3nt
.,.,TRBJ2-3,TRBV5-1,CASSKSDRSDTTDTQYF,TGCGCCAGCAGCAAGTCAGACAGGTCGGATACCACAGATACGCAGTATTTT
once,TRBD2,TRBJ2-3,TRBV5-1,CASSSSGRHTDTQYF,TGCGCCAGCAGCTCTAGCGGGAGACACACAGATACGCAGTATTTT
.,.,TRBJ2-1,TRBV18,CASSRGEVQFF,TGTGCCAGCTCGCGAGGGGAGGTGCAGTTCTTC
once,TRBD2,TRBJ2-1,TRBV7-3,CASSPSRTSGRNEQFF,TGTGCCAGCAGCCCATCTAGGACTAGCGGGAGAAATGAGCAGTTCTTC
.,TRBD2,TRBJ2-1,TRBV11-2,CASSLERLASDEQFF,TGTGCCAGCAGCTTAGAGAGACTAGCGTCGGATGAGCAGTTCTTC
once,TRBD2,TRBJ2-7,TRBV29-1,CSVTPGTSGSSYEQYF,TGCAGCGTTACCCCCGGGACTAGCGGGAGCTCCTACGAGCAGTACTTC
.,.,TRBJ2-7,TRBV7-9,CASSSGGYSYEQYF,TGTGCCAGCAGCTCCGGCGGGTACTCCTACGAGCAGTACTTC
few,TRBD2,TRBJ2-1,TRBV4-2,CASSPHGREGFYEQFF,TGTGCCAGCAGCCCCCACGGGCGGGAGGGCTTCTATGAGCAGTTCTTC
.,.,TRBJ2-1,TRBV6-5,CASRDLVGSYNEQFF,TGTGCCAGCAGAGACCTAGTGGGCTCCTACAATGAGCAGTTCTTC
once,.,TRBJ2-5,TRBV15,CATSRRAGLRETQYF,TGTGCCACCAGCCGGCGTGCAGGTTTACGGGAGACCCAGTACTTC
.,.,TRBJ2-1,TRBV5-1,CASSPISGSLSNEQFF,TGCGCCAGCAGTCCTATTTCAGGGTCTTTATCAAATGAGCAGTTCTTC
.,TRBD2,TRBJ2-7,TRBV7-2,CASSLSGRGYEQYF,TGTGCCAGCAGCTTGAGCGGGAGAGGGTACGAGCAGTACTTC
once,TRBD1,TRBJ2-7,TRBV2,CATTREQGPYEQYF,TGTGCCACGACCCGGGAACAGGGGCCCTACGAGCAGTACTTC
few,TRBD1,TRBJ2-7,TRBV11-2,CASSLGQGAYEQYF,TGTGCCAGCAGCTTAGGGCAGGGGGCCTACGAGCAGTACTTC
.,.,TRBJ2-5,TRBV2,CASILGLAFQETQYF,.
.,.,TRBJ1-3,TRBV25-1,CASSEGAGGNGGNTIYF,TGTGCCAGCAGTGAAGGTGCGGGGGGCAATGGTGGAAACACCATATATTTT
.,.,TRBJ2-2,TRBV5-1,CASSFLADRELFF,TGCGCCAGCAGCTTTCTTGCTGACAGGGAGCTGTTTTTT
.,TRBD2,TRBJ2-3,TRBV3-1/TRBV3-2,CASSASGRADTQYF,TGTGCCAGCAGCGCTAGCGGGAGGGCAGATACGCAGTATTTT
.,.,TRBJ1-2,TRBV20-1,CRKRGNYGYTF,TGCAGAAAACGGGGGAACTATGGCTACACCTTC
.,TRBD1,TRBJ2-7,TRBV27,CASSLWTGPTAEQYF,TGTGCCAGCAGTCTCTGGACAGGGCCCACGGCCGAGCAGTACTTC
.,TRBD1,TRBJ2-7,TRBV7-2,CASSLRQGEAYEQYF,TGTGCCAGCAGCTTAAGACAGGGGGAAGCCTACGAGCAGTACTTC
.,.,TRBJ2-7,TRBV7-8,CASSLQGSSYEQYF,TGTGCCAGCAGCTTACAGGGGAGCTCCTACGAGCAGTACTTC
.,TRBD1,TRBJ1-1,TRBV6-1,CASSWHRGRDTEAFF,TGTGCCAGCAGTTGGCACAGGGGGCGGGACACTGAAGCTTTCTTT
.,.,TRBJ2-2,TRBV6-5,CASSQFTGKGLFF,TGTGCCAGCAGTCAATTTACAGGGAAGGGGCTGTTTTTT
.,.,TRBJ2-7,TRBV6-5,CASTRAGSYEQYF,TGTGCCAGCACCAGGGCCGGCTCCTACGAGCAGTACTTC
.,TRBD1,TRBJ1-5,TRBV2,CASSERAGGNQPQHF,TGTGCCAGCAGTGAACGGGCAGGGGGGAATCAGCCCCAGCATTTT
few,.,TRBJ1-6,TRBV7-3,CASSLSGRGSPLHF,TGTGCCAGCAGCTTATCAGGGCGGGGTTCACCCCTCCACTTT
.,.,TRBJ2-1,TRBV9,CASSVDSYNEQFF,TGTGCCAGCAGCGTAGACAGCTACAATGAGCAGTTCTTC
few,.,TRBJ1-2,TRBV5-6,CASSLYSYGYTF,TGTGCCAGCAGCTTATACAGTTATGGCTACACCTTC
.,TRBD1,TRBJ1-1,TRBV28,CASSLRTGVNTEAFF,TGTGCCAGCAGTTTAAGGACAGGCGTGAACACTGAAGCTTTCTTT
.,TRBD1,TRBJ2-2,TRBV7-3,CASSRDRLNTGELFF,TGTGCCAGCAGCCGGGACAGGTTGAACACCGGGGAGCTGTTTTTT